A single TCR beta chain is shown here with its context. Germline V gene sequence: CDR1 LNHNV, CDR2 YYDKDF (reference sequence). CDR3 length: 16 residues. The data were taken from a study of monozygotic twins with inflammatory bowel disease. The template switching step added UMIs that contained a 6-nucleotide sample barcode. From the 5' RACE reads, TCRdb lists one entry per CDR3 protein and no DNA. The sample's table shows about 300,000 distinct CDR3 sequences. This chain uses TRBV15 with TRBJ2-7; TCRdb gives TRBD2 as the D gene, but with no DNA this cannot be confirmed. The source is a human donor with ulcerative colitis or Crohn's disease, or a healthy co-twin of an affected twin (not recorded which). The sample taken for sequencing was blood. The CDR3 sequence: CATSRDSSGVYYEQYF.